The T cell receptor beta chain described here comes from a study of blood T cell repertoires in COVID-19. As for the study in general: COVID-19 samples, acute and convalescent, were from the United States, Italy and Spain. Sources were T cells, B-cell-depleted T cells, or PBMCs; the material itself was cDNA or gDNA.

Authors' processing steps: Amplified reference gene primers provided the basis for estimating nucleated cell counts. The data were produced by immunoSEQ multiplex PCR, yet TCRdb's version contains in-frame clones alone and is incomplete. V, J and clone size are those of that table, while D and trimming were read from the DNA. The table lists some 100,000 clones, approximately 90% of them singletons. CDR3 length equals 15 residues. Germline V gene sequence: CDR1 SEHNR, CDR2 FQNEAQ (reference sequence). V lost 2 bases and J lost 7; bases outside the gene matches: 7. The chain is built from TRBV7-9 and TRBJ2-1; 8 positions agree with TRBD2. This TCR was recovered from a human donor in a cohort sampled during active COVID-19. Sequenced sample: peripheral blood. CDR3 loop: CASSLLEREGNEQFF. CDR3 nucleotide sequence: TGTGCCAGCAGCTTACTTGAACGGGAGGGAAATGAGCAGTTCTTC.